The sequence of this TCR beta chain was determined in a study of identical twins (dated by TCRdb to the mid-2010s). Regarding the research as a whole: To test whether fetal clonotypes persist, the study used deep sequencing on TCR alpha and beta repertoires from monozygotic twins, unrelated adults of various ages, and cord blood. To rule out contamination, the twin experiments were replicated at different times with different library preparation protocols.

Results the study describes overall, beyond this receptor: Compared with coincidental sharing between unrelated individuals, an excess of low generation-probability sequences was observed among out-of-frame TCR alpha sequences shared between twins. Because the same donors could not be followed over many years, the conclusions relied on cross-sectional statistical analysis. Fewer insertions were carried by abundant cord blood beta clonotypes, a similar but weaker trend appeared in young adult naive repertoires, and no such trend appeared in memory repertoires. Zero-insertion analyses could be partly confounded by invariant T cells such as MAIT and iNKT, though diverse VJ usage argued against such confounding for most clonotypes. In monozygotic twins, out-of-frame TCR alpha sharing was systematically underestimated by recombination models, although the models agreed with sharing between unrelated individuals. Excess twin sharing in beta out-of-frame sequences was weaker because fewer shared sequences lowered the signal-to-noise ratio.

The germline V gene encodes CDR1 LGHDT and CDR2 YNNKEL (reference sequence). Relative to germline, V is 4 bases shorter and J is 7 bases shorter, with 20 bases between their ends. The CDR3 sequence holds 16 residues, the cysteine and phenylalanine included. Only the CDR3 region is kept as DNA, spanning 48 bases read in frame from base 1. This clonotype was detected only a few times. The antigen it recognizes is unknown. No per-base quality is available; no much larger clone lies one base away. To prepare the library, 5' RACE was applied. Sequencing relied on an Illumina HiSeq 2000. A universal primer binding site was added through template switching, and the final cDNA carried a unique molecular identifier so that TCR cDNA molecules could be counted accurately. Specific primers in the conserved constant-segment region were used to synthesize first-strand cDNA for TCR alpha and beta chains. To control for contamination, every cDNA library carried two barcodes: a SMART-Mk sample barcode plus Illumina barcodes. Two successive PCR steps introduced TruSeq adapter sequences along with Illumina sample barcodes. The TCR alpha and beta cDNA libraries were sequenced on the Illumina HiSeq platform using custom primers. Per the source publication's procedure: Unique molecular identifiers were extracted from raw reads with MiGEC, and CDR3 positions were determined with MiXCR. For each individual, recombination models were inferred using an EM algorithm with the repgenHMM and IGoR tools. Shared clonotype analysis was performed with the tcR package in R, normalizing sharing by the product of cloneset sizes. To study raw recombination without the effects of thymic and clonal selection, out-of-frame nonproductive sequences were analyzed. TCRdb reworked the public reads: Q25 trimming with fastp, MiXCR clone assembly, productive beta chains retained. Rows with a matching CDR3 protein are joined into one entry that keeps the most common DNA and genes. The authors' filters were not applied to this entry. The sample yields about 200,000 distinct CDR3 sequences; roughly 15% were counted once. Clones ranked in the top ten supply over 35% of the sample.

Every donor in the study was a healthy Caucasian. Three pairs of female monozygotic twins, all aged roughly 18 to 30 years, made up the twin cohort. Positive isolation kits from Invitrogen were used to isolate the CD4+ and CD8+ T cell populations. This sample also appeared in a second study, on T cells expressing NK-cell markers. As that second study puts it: TCR beta-chain repertoires were profiled in sorted CD3+CD56+NKG2C+, CD3+CD56+NKG2C- and CD3+CD56-NKG2C+ T-cell subsets from several donors. Of the eight sequenced donors, seven were found to be HCMV-seropositive and one was found to be HCMV-seronegative. To restrict sorting to alphabetaTCR-expressing T cells, an anti-gammadeltaTCR antibody was added in several experiments. In roughly 6 donors, the dominant CD3+CD56+NKG2C+ clonotypes ranked among the top 10 CD8+ clonotypes, making up about 1.0-7.5% of CD8+ T cells. Those dominant clonotypes were again the most abundant among CD3+CD56-NKG2C+ cells in a handful of donors, at about 25-65%. Whether the expanded NKG2C-expressing T cell clones were specific for HCMV antigens was left unclear. The eight sequenced donors were randomly selected healthy volunteers, three men and five women. HCMV serostatus was determined by detecting HCMV-specific IgG in serum with a commercial ELISA kit. MIGEC was used to demultiplex reads and group the reads by UMI, and MiTCR was used to assemble and quantify clonotypes. To exclude erroneous sequences, only TCR cDNA sequences supported by at least two reads were retained. Downstream repertoire analysis used the tcR package, and clonotypes were matched across fractions by CDR3 nucleotide sequence plus V segment. VDJmatch was used to annotate antigen specificity against VDJdb, with one amino acid substitution in CDR3 allowed.

The receptor comes from a woman younger than 35 in good health. This sequence uses TRBV3-1 and TRBJ2-1; possibly the D gene is TRBD2, per 6 matching bases. Input material: CD8+ T cells sorted from blood. The CDR3 corresponds to CASSPGPGESLNEQFF. The DNA sequence is given as TGTGCCAGCAGCCCAGGGCCGGGGGAATCCCTTAATGAGCAGTTCTTC.